This T cell receptor beta chain was recorded in a study of regulatory T cells in long-lasting Graves disease. Study background: Graves' patients diagnosed newly had used antithyroid drugs under 3 months.

Broader study findings: It was in persistent disease that TRBV28, TRBJ1-2 and TRBJ2-5 were favored.

Time point described: newly diagnosed GD, antithyroid drugs for less than 3 months. The TCR library was made from RNA extracted from PBMCs. This clonotype was seen many times. Antigen unknown. The TCR beta library used iRepertoire HTBI primers with Arm-PCR amplification of CDR3. Each CDR3 protein is one row after TCRdb ran MiXCR on the multiplex PCR reads. Counted here are roughly 560,000 distinct CDR3 sequences, around 13% occurring once; the ten biggest clones make up around 10%. J was trimmed by 2 bases and V by 2 bases; bases with no gene match: 14. The CDR3 is made up of 19 amino acids. The V gene's germline CDR1 is ENHRY and CDR2 SYGVKD. This sample was shared with a second study, whose subject was T cells in Graves' hyperthyroidism and ophthalmopathy. That report adds: During a first-round RT-PCR of the TCR CDR3, the HTBI primer set was used.

The sequencing here drew on peripheral blood mononuclear cells (PBMCs), taken at new diagnosis, from a patient treated with antithyroid drugs. The clonotype originates from a woman in her twenties or thirties with Graves disease. V usage is TRBV10-3 and J usage is TRBJ2-7; 11 bases fit TRBD2. CDR3 in amino acids: CAISEPGGQGLADAYEQYF. The CDR3 DNA reads TGTGCCATCAGTGAGCCGGGGGGACAGGGACTAGCGGATGCCTACGAGCAGTACTTC.